The present T cell receptor beta chain was sequenced within a study of human T cells and chemical hapten exposure. Time point given: patch test 1, 2 weeks after DPC sensitization. The treatment was: therapeutic diphenylcyclopropenone sensitization with weekly scalp DPC. Trimming took 3 bases from V and 2 from J; bases not matched to a gene: 3. CDR3 length equals 15 residues. Per germline, CDR1 SGHTA and CDR2 FQGTGA. Of note for this clonotype: Its antigen is still unknown.

As the library was built, unique molecular identifiers were attached to individual cDNA molecules. TCRdb re-called the RACE reads with MiXCR, one entry per CDR3 protein. The top ten clones hold approximately 8% of a sample with around 300,000 distinct CDR3 sequences, around 6.9% of them seen once. Study-wide results and limits: Compared with pre-sensitization or healthy control sets, expanded TCRs clustered more.

V usage is TRBV7-3 and J usage is TRBJ2-5; 10 nucleotides match TRBD2. Specimen: whole blood, collected in connection with sensitization to the hapten diphenylcyclopropenone (DPC). The TCR sequence derives from a woman under 30 with alopecia areata. Some clones in this sample may be carry-over from other donors' samples. CDR3 residues: CASSLTSGFQETQYF. CDR3 sequence (DNA): TGTGCCAGCAGCTTGACTAGCGGGTTTCAAGAGACCCAGTACTTC.